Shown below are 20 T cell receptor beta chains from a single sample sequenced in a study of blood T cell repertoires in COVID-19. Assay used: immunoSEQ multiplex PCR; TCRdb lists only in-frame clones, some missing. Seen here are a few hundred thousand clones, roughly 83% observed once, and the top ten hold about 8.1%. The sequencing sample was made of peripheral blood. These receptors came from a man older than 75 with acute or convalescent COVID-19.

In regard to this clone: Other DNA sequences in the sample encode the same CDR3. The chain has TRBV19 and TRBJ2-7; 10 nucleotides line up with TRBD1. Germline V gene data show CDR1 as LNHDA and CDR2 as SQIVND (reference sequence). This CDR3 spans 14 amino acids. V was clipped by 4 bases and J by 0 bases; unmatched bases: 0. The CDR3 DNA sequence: TGTGCCAGTAGTAGGACAGGGGGCTCCTACGAGCAGTACTTC. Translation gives CASSRTGGSYEQYF.

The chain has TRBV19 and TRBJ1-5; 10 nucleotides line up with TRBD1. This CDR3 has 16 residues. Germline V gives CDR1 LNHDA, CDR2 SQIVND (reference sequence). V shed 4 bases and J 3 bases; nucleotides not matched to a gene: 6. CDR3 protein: CASSNRDRGPNQPQHF. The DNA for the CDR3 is TGTGCCAGTAGTAACCGGGACAGGGGCCCCAATCAGCCCCAGCATTTT. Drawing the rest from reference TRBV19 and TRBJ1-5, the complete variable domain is DGGITQSPKYLFRKEGQNVTLSCEQNLNHDAMYWYRQDPGQGLRLIYYSQIVNDFQKGDIAEGYSVSREKKESFPLTVTSAQKNPTAFYLCASSNRDRGPNQPQHFGDGTRLSIL.

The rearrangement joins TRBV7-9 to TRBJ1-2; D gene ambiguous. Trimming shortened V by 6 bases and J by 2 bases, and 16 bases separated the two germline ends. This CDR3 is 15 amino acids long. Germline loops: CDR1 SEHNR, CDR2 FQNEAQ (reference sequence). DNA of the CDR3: TGTGCCAGCAGTCCCCCGGTACAGATAAACTATGGCTACACCTTC. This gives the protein CASSPPVQINYGYTF.

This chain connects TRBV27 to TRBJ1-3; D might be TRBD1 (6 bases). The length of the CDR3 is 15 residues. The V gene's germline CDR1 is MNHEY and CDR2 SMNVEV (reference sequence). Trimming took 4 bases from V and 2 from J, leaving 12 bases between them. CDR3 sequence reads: CASSSWGLTGNTIYF. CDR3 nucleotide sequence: TGTGCCAGCAGTTCGTGGGGGCTTACTGGAAACACCATATATTTT.

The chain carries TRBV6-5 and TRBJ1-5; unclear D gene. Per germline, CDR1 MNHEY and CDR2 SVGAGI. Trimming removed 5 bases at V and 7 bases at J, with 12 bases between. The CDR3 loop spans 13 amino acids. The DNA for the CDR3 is TGTGCCAGCAGTAACAGAGTTCGACAGCCCCAGCATTTT. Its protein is CASSNRVRQPQHF.

Here the CDR3 reads CASSEMRLRSGTYNEQFF. CDR3 DNA: TGTGCCAGCAGTGAGATGAGACTAAGGAGTGGTACCTACAATGAGCAGTTCTTC. The chain couples TRBV2 to TRBJ2-1, with D tentatively TRBD2 (5 bases). Germline V gene lookup returns CDR1 SNHLY and CDR2 FYNNEI. The CDR3 runs 18 residues. Trimming removed 3 bases at V and 2 bases at J, with 20 bases between.

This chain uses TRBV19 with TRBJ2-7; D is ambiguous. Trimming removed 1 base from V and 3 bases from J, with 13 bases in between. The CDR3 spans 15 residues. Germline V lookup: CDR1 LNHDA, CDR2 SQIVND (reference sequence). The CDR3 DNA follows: TGTGCCAGTAGTATAGGGCCCCAAATGAACTACGAGCAGTACTTC. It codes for CASSIGPQMNYEQYF.

CDR3 amino acids: CASSLAGAQYNEQFF. CDR3 in DNA: TGCGCCAGCAGCCTAGCGGGGGCGCAATACAATGAGCAGTTCTTC. The V call is TRBV5-1, the J call TRBJ2-1, with 10 bases lining up with TRBD2. V was pared by 4 bases and J by 4 bases, with 5 bases of the junction left unmatched. Germline lookup yields CDR1 SGHRS and CDR2 YFSETQ. CDR3 length: 15 residues.

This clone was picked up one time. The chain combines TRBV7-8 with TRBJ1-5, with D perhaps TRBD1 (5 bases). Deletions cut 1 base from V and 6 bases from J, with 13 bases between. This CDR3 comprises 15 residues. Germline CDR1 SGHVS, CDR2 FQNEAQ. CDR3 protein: CASSLEDRWGQPQHF. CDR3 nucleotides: TGTGCCAGCAGCTTAGAAGACAGATGGGGTCAGCCCCAGCATTTT. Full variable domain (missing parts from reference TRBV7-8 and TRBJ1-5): GAGVSQSPRYKVAKRGQDVALRCDPISGHVSLFWYQQALGQGPEFLTYFQNEAQLDKSGLPSDRFFAERPEGSVSTLKIQRTQQEDSAVYLCASSLEDRWGQPQHFGDGTRLSIL.

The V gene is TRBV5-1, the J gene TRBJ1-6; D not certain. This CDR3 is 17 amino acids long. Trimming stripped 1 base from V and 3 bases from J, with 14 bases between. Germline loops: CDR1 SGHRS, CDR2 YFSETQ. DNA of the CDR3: TGCGCCAGCAGCTTGCATCCAGGTGGGAGCTATAATTCACCCCTCCACTTT. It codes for CASSLHPGGSYNSPLHF.

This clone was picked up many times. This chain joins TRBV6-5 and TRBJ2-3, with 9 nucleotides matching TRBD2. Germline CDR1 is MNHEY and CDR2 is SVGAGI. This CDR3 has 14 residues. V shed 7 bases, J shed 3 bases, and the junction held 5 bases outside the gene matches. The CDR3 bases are TGTGCCAGCAAGGGCGGGGGGGCAACAGATACGCAGTATTTT. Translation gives CASKGGGATDTQYF.

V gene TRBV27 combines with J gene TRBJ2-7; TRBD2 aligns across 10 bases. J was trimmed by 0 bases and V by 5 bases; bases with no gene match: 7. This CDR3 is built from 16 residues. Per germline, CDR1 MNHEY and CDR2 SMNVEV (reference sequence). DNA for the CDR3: TGTGCCAGCAGTGCCCGTAGCGGGGGGTCCTCCTACGAGCAGTACTTC. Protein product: CASSARSGGSSYEQYF.

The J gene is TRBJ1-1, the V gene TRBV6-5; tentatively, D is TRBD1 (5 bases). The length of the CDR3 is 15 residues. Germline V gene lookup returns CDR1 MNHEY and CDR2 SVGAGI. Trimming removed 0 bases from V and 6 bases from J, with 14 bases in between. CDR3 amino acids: CASSYSTGGTAEAFF. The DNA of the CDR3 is TGTGCCAGCAGTTACTCGACGGGGGGAACGGCTGAAGCTTTCTTT.

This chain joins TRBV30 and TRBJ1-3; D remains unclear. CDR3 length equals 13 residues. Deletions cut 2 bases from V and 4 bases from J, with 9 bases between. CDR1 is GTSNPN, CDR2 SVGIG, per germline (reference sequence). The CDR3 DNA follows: TGTGCCTGGAGTCTGCGCAGGGGAAACACCATATATTTT. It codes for CAWSLRRGNTIYF.

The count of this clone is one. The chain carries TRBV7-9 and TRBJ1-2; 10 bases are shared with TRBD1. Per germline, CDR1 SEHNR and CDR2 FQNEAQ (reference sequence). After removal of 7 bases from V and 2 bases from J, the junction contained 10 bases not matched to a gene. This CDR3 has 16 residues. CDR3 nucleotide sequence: TGTGCCAGCACCCCTTACCAGGGACAGGGGAACTATGGCTACACCTTC. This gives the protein CASTPYQGQGNYGYTF.

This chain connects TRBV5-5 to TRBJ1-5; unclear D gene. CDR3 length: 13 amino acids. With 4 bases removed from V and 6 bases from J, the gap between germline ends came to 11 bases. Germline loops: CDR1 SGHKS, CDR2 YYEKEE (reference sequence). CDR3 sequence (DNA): TGTGCCAGCAGCCAAACGGGAGGTCAGCCCCAGCATTTT. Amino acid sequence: CASSQTGGQPQHF.

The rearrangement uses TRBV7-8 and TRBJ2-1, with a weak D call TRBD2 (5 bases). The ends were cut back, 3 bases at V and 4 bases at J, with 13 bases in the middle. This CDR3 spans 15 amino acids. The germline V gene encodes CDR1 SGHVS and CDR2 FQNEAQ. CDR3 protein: CASSLVLGFYNEQFF. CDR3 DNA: TGTGCCAGCAGCTTGGTACTAGGTTTTTACAATGAGCAGTTCTTC. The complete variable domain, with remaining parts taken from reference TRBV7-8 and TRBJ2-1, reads GAGVSQSPRYKVAKRGQDVALRCDPISGHVSLFWYQQALGQGPEFLTYFQNEAQLDKSGLPSDRFFAERPEGSVSTLKIQRTQQEDSAVYLCASSLVLGFYNEQFFGPGTRLTVL.

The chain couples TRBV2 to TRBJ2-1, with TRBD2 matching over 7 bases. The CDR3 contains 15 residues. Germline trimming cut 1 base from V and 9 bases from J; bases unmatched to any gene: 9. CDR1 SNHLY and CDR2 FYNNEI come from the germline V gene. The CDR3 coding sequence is TGTGCCAGCAGTGAAGGGCCTAGCGGAGTTAGTGAGCAGTTCTTC. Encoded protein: CASSEGPSGVSEQFF. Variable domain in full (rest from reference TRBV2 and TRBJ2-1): EPEVTQTPSHQVTQMGQEVILRCVPISNHLYFYWYRQILGQKVEFLVSFYNNEISEKSEIFDDQFSVERPDGSNFTLKIRSTKLEDSAMYFCASSEGPSGVSEQFFGPGTRLTVL.

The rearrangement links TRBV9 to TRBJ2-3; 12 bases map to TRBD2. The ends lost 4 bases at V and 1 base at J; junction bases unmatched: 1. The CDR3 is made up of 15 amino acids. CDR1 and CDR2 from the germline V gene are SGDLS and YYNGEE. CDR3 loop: CASSRLAGGTDTQYF. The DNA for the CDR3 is TGTGCCAGCAGCCGACTAGCGGGGGGCACAGATACGCAGTATTTT.

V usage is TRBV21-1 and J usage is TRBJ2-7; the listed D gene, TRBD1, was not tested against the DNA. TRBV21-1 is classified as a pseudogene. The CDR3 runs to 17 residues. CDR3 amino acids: CASSKEGVVGSSYEQYF. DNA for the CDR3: TGTGCCAGCAGCAAAGAGGGGGTCGTCGGCAGCTCCTACGAGCAGTACTTC.